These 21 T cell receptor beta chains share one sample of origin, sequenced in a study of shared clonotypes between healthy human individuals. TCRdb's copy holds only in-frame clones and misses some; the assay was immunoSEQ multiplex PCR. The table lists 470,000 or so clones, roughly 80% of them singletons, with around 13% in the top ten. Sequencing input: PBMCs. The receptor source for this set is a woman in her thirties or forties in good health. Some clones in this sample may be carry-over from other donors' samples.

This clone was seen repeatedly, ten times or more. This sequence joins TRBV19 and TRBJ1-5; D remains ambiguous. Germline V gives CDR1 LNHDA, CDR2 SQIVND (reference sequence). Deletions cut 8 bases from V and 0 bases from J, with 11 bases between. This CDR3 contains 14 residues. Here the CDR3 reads CASRAGNSNQPQHF. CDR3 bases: TGTGCCAGTCGTGCAGGAAATAGCAATCAGCCCCAGCATTTT.

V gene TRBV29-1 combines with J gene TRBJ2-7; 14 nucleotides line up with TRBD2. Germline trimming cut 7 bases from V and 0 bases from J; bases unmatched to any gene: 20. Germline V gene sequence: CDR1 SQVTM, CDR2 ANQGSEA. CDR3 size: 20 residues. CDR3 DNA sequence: TGCAGCGACGAGGCCGGCAGTTCCGGACTAGCGGGAGGTTTCTCCTACGAGCAGTACTTC. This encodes CSDEAGSSGLAGGFSYEQYF.

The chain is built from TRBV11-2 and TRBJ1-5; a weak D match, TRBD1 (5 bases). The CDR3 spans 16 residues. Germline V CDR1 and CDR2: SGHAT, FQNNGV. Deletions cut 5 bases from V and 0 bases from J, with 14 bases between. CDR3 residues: CASSPSTGISNQPQHF. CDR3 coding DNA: TGTGCCAGCAGCCCATCCACAGGAATTAGCAATCAGCCCCAGCATTTT.

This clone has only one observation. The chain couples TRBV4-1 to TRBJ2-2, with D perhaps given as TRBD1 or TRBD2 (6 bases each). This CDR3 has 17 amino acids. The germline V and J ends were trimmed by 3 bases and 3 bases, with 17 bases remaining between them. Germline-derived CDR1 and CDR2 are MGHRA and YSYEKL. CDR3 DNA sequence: TGCGCCAGCAGCCAGGGGTTGAGGGGGGCGCACACCGGGGAGCTGTTTTTT. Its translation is CASSQGLRGAHTGELFF.

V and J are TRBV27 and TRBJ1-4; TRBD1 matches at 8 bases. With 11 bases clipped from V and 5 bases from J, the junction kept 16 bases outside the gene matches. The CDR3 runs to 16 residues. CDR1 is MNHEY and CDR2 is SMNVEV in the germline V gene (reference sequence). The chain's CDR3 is CAGVTDRGDMNEKLFF. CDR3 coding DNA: TGTGCCGGCGTAACAGACAGGGGTGACATGAATGAAAAACTGTTTTTT.

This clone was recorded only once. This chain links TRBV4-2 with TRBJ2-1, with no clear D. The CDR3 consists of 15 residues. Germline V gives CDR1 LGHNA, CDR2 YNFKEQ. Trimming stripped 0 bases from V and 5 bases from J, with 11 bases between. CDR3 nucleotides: TGTGCCAGCAGCCAAGATGTAGGATTCGACAATGAGCAGTTCTTC. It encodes CASSQDVGFDNEQFF.

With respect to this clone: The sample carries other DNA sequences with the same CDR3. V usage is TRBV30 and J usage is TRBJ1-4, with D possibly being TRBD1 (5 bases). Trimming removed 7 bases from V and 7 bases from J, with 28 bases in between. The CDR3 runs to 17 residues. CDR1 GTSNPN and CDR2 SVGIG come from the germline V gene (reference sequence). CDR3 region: CAFERGPTQRRTEKLFF. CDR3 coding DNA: TGTGCCTTTGAGCGGGGCCCAACACAAAGGAGGACTGAAAAACTGTTTTTT.

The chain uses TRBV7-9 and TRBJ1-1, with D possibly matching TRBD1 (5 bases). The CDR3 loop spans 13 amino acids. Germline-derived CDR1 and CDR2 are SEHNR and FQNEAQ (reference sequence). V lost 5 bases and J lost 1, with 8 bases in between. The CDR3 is CASSPQANTEAFF. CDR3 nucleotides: TGTGCCAGCAGCCCACAGGCGAACACTGAAGCTTTCTTT.

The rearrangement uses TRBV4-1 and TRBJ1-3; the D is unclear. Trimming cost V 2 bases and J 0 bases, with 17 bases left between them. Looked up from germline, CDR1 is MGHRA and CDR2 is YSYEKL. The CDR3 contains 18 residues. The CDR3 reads CASSQTLTTVFSGNTIYF. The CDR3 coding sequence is TGCGCCAGCAGCCAAACCCTGACGACCGTTTTCTCTGGAAACACCATATATTTT.

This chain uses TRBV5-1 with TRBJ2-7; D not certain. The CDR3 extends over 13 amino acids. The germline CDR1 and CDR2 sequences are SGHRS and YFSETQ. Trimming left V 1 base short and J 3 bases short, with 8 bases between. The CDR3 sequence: CASSLTPYYEQYF. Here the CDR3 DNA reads TGCGCCAGCAGCTTGACTCCTTACTACGAGCAGTACTTC.

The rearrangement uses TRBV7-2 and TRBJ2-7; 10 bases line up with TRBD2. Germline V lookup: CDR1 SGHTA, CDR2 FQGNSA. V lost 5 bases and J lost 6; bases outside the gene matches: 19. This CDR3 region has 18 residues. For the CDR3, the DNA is TGTGCCAGCAGCCCCATGGCATCCAGCGGGAGGGCCTATTCCGAGCAGTACTTC. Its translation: CASSPMASSGRAYSEQYF.

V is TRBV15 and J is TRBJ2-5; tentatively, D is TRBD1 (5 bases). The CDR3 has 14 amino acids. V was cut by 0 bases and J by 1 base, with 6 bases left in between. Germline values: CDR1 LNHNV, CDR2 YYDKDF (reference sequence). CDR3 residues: CATSRDDSQETQYF. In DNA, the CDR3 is TGTGCCACCAGCAGAGATGACAGCCAAGAGACCCAGTACTTC. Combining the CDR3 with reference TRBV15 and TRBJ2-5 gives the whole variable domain DAMVIQNPRYQVTQFGKPVTLSCSQTLNHNVMYWYQQKSSQAPKLLFHYYDKDFNNEADTPDNFQSRRPNTSFCFLDIRSPGLGDTAMYLCATSRDDSQETQYFGPGTRLLVL.

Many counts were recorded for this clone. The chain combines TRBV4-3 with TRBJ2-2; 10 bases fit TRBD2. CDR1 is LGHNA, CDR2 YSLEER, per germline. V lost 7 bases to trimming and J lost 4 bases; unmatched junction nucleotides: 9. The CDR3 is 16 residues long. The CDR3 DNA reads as TGCGCCAGCACCCCCAAGAGCGGGAGGGCCACCGGGGAGCTGTTTTTT. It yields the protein CASTPKSGRATGELFF.

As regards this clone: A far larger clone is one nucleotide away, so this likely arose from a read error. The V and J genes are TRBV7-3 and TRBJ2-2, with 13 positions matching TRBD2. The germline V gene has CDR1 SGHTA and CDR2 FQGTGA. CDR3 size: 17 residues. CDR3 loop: CASSLPGLAGNIGELFF. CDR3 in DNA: TGTGCCAGCAGCTTACCGGGACTAGCGGGAAACATCGGGGAGCTGTTTTTT.

CDR3 sequence reads: CASSLRGLDPGDLSLTPTDTQYF. The CDR3 nucleotides are TGTGCCAGCAGTTTAAGGGGTTTGGACCCAGGGGACTTGAGCCTCACCCCCACAGATACGCAGTATTTT. This chain links TRBV27 with TRBJ2-3; D possibly matches TRBD1 or TRBD2 (6 bases each). CDR1 MNHEY and CDR2 SMNVEV come from the germline V gene (reference sequence). The length of the CDR3 is 23 residues. Trimming shortened V by 2 bases and J by 2 bases, and 35 bases separated the two germline ends.

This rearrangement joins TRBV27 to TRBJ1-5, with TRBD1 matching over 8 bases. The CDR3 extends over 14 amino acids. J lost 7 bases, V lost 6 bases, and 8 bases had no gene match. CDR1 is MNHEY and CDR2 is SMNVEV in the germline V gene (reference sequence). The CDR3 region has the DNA TGTGCCAGCAGCCAAGGACAGGGATACCAGCCCCAGCATTTT. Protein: CASSQGQGYQPQHF.

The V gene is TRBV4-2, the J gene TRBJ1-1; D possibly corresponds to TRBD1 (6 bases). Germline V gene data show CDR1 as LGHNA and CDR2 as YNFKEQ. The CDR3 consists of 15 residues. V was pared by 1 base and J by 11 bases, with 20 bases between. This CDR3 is CASSQVKTGRDWAFF. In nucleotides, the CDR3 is TGTGCCAGCAGCCAAGTTAAAACAGGGAGGGATTGGGCTTTCTTT.

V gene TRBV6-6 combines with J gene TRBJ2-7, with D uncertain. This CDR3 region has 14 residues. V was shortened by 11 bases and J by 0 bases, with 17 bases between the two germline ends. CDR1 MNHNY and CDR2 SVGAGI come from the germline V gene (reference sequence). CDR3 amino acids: CAGTTSDTSYEQYF. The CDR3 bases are TGTGCCGGCACGACATCCGACACCTCCTACGAGCAGTACTTC.

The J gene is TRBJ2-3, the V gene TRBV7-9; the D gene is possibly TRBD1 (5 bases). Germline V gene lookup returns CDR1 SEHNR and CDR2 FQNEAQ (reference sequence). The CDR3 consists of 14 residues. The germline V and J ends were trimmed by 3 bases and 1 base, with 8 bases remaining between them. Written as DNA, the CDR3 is TGTGCCAGCAGCTTGTCACAGGGCACAGATACGCAGTATTTT. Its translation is CASSLSQGTDTQYF.

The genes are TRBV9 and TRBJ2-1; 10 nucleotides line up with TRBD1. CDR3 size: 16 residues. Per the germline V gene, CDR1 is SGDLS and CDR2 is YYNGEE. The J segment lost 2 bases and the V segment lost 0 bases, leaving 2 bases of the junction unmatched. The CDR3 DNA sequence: TGTGCCAGCAGCGTAGTAGGGACAGGGGCCTACAATGAGCAGTTCTTC. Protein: CASSVVGTGAYNEQFF.

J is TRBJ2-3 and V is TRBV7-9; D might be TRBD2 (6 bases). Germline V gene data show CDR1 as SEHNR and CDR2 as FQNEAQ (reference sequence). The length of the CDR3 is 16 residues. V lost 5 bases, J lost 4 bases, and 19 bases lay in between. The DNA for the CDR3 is TGTGCCAGCAGCCACGAGGGACTCCCTAAAGCAGATACGCAGTATTTT. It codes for CASSHEGLPKADTQYF.